One sample yielded the 10 T cell receptor beta chains listed below, sequenced in a study of OX40 agonist ivuxolimab in advanced cancers. Produced via immunoSEQ multiplex PCR; TCRdb's table is partial and in-frame only. The sample records some 97,000 clones, approximately 90% being singletons. This sample comprised CD4+ or CD8+ T cells sorted from blood, obtained in a trial of the OX40 agonist ivuxolimab. Receptors originate from an adult with an advanced solid tumor such as melanoma, head and neck, liver or kidney cancer.

The chain joins TRBV19 to TRBJ1-4, with 8 bases that match TRBD1. Germline trimming cut 6 bases from V and 7 bases from J; bases unmatched to any gene: 10. CDR3 length: 15 residues. Germline CDR1 and CDR2: LNHDA and SQIVND (reference sequence). The CDR3 region has the DNA TGTGCCAGTAGCCCGGTCGGACAGGGATCTGAAAAACTGTTTTTT. Protein sequence: CASSPVGQGSEKLFF.

V gene TRBV5-1 combines with J gene TRBJ2-7, with a tentative D call TRBD2 (5 bases). The germline gives CDR1 SGHRS, CDR2 YFSETQ. V lost 5 bases to trimming and J lost 0 bases, with 18 bases between them. CDR3 length equals 16 residues. The DNA of the CDR3 is TGCGCCAGCAGGCGCCAAAGCGGAGCTAGCTCCTACGAGCAGTACTTC. It encodes CASRRQSGASSYEQYF. Together with reference TRBV5-1 and TRBJ2-7, the CDR3 gives the full variable domain: KAGVTQTPRYLIKTRGQQVTLSCSPISGHRSVSWYQQTPGQGLQFLFEYFSETQRNKGNFPGRFSGRQFSNSRSEMNVSTLELGDSALYLCASRRQSGASSYEQYFGPGTRLTVT.

CDR3 sequence (DNA): TGTGCCACCCAAAGGGAGCCTAACTATGGCTACACCTTC. Its translation is CATQREPNYGYTF. The rearrangement uses TRBV2 and TRBJ1-2; D not certain. V lost 10 bases to trimming and J lost 0 bases, with 12 bases between them. Germline V gene lookup returns CDR1 SNHLY and CDR2 FYNNEI. CDR3 length: 13 residues.

The rearrangement uses TRBV7-2 and TRBJ2-3, with 15 bases identical to TRBD2. The CDR3 has 16 residues. CDR1 and CDR2 (germline): SGHTA, FQGNSA. V shed 6 bases, J shed 5 bases, and the junction held 6 bases outside the gene matches. CDR3 sequence: CASSRTSGRVGDTQYF. The CDR3 DNA sequence: TGTGCCAGCAGTCGGACTAGCGGGAGGGTGGGAGATACGCAGTATTTT.

This chain connects TRBV10-3 to TRBJ2-3, with a tentative D call TRBD2 (5 bases). Germline CDR1 reads ENHRY; CDR2 reads SYGVKD. The V gene lost 8 bases and the J gene lost 2 bases, with 14 bases spanning the gap. The CDR3 loop spans 14 amino acids. CDR3 amino acids: CAIGKGRNTDTQYF. The CDR3 nucleotides read TGTGCCATCGGGAAAGGGAGAAACACAGATACGCAGTATTTT.

The V gene is TRBV30, the J gene TRBJ2-4, with D possibly being TRBD1 or TRBD2 (5 bases each). V was shortened by 4 bases and J by 7 bases, with 8 bases between the two germline ends. The CDR3 has 11 residues. The germline CDR1 and CDR2 sequences are GTSNPN and SVGIG (reference sequence). The CDR3 bases are TGTGCCTGGATGTGGGGGAACATTCAGTACTTC. It is translated as CAWMWGNIQYF.

The chain uses TRBV7-2 and TRBJ2-5; tentative D call: TRBD1 (6 bases). The J call may be incorrect, as the DNA end agrees better with TRBJ2-7. The germline V gene encodes CDR1 SGHTA and CDR2 FQGNSA. The CDR3 is 15 amino acids. Written as DNA, the CDR3 is TGTGCCAGCAGCTTAGAGGACAGATACTCCTACGAGCAGTACTTC. As protein: CASSLEDRYSYEQYF.

V is TRBV5-4 and J is TRBJ2-5, with D possibly TRBD1 on 6 matching bases. The CDR3 covers 14 residues. Trimming cost V 8 bases and J 4 bases, with 18 bases left between them. Germline-derived CDR1 and CDR2 are SGHNT and YYREEE (reference sequence). As DNA, the CDR3 is TGTGCCAGTCACCAGGGGCCCCAGGGAGAGACCCAGTACTTC. Translation gives CASHQGPQGETQYF.

The chain employs TRBV6-1 and TRBJ2-7; D possibly uses TRBD1 or TRBD2 (5 bases each). Germline lookup yields CDR1 MNHNS and CDR2 SASEGT. Trimming pared 2 bases from V and 0 bases from J, leaving 11 bases between. The CDR3 extends over 15 amino acids. The CDR3 protein is CASSEMWDPSYEQYF. DNA of the CDR3: TGTGCCAGCAGTGAAATGTGGGACCCCTCCTACGAGCAGTACTTC.

This chain links TRBV11-2 with TRBJ2-7; D call uncertain. Germline CDR1 and CDR2: SGHAT and FQNNGV. This CDR3 is 12 amino acids long. V was shortened by 1 base and J by 6 bases, with 7 bases between the two germline ends. CDR3 in DNA: TGTGCCAGCAGCTTAGCCGCACTCGAGCAGTACTTC. Translation: CASSLAALEQYF. Variable domain in full (rest from reference TRBV11-2 and TRBJ2-7): EAGVAQSPRYKIIEKRQSVAFWCNPISGHATLYWYQQILGQGPKLLIQFQNNGVVDDSQLPKDRFSAERLKGVDSTLKIQPAKLEDSAVYLCASSLAALEQYFGPGTRLTVT.